Sequencing of this T cell receptor beta chain was carried out in a study of blood T cells in healthy people across ages. Germline assignment: CDR1 DFQATT and CDR2 SNEGSKA (reference sequence). The CDR3 spans 12 residues. V lost 4 bases and J 0 bases, leaving 7 bases between the germline ends. Alongside a J-beta primer mix, a sample-barcoded 5' primer served in a second PCR lasting about 7 to 12 cycles. Each CDR3 protein is one row after TCRdb ran MiXCR on the 5' RACE reads. This sample has about 1,400,000 distinct CDR3 sequences; 45% to 70% occur once, and the top ten carry roughly 7%. This receptor was obtained from a man between 18 and 29 years old in good health. The gene calls are TRBV20-1 and TRBJ2-7; no clear D gene. The sequencing sample was made of blood. The CDR3 DNA follows: TGCAGTGCTAAACGGAGCTCCTACGAGCAGTACTTC. Protein: CSAKRSSYEQYF.